A single sample is the source of the 9 T cell receptor beta chains below, sequenced in a study of blood T cells in healthy people across ages. Through a sample-barcoded 5' primer and a J-beta primer mix, a second PCR was run for about 7 to 12 cycles. TCRdb fed the 5' RACE reads into MiXCR, producing one record per CDR3 protein. Among over a million distinct CDR3 sequences listed, 35% to 50% were seen once. Sequencing was performed on blood. These receptor sequences come from a woman aged 55-69 years in good health.

The chain employs TRBV20-1 and TRBJ2-1, with 11 positions matching TRBD2. The J call is doubtful: the DNA matches TRBJ2-7 better. This CDR3 region has 15 residues. Germline-derived CDR1 and CDR2 are DFQATT and SNEGSKA (reference sequence). The CDR3 DNA follows: TGCAGTGCACCCCAACTAGCGGGAGATACCAATGAGCAGTACTTC. Its translation is CSAPQLAGDTNEQYF.

The chain joins TRBV9 to TRBJ2-3, with 11 positions matching TRBD2. Unmatched junction bases numbered 8, after V lost 1 base and J lost 4 bases. The germline CDR1 and CDR2 sequences are SGDLS and YYNGEE. The length of the CDR3 is 17 residues. The CDR3 sequence is CASSVSGSGREPDTQYF. DNA of the CDR3: TGTGCCAGCAGCGTATCCGGTAGCGGGAGGGAGCCAGATACGCAGTATTTT.

This clonotype has just a few counts. This chain joins TRBV7-8 and TRBJ2-7, with D hard to call. This CDR3 region has 15 residues. Germline-derived CDR1 and CDR2 are SGHVS and FQNEAQ. The germline V and J ends were trimmed by 1 base and 1 base, with 11 bases remaining between them. Here the CDR3 DNA reads TGTGCCAGCAGCTTAGGTCTCGGCGGTTCCTACGAGCAGTACTTC. Encoded protein: CASSLGLGGSYEQYF.

This chain connects TRBV27 to TRBJ2-3, with D possibly TRBD2 on 6 matching bases. Germline V lookup: CDR1 MNHEY, CDR2 SMNVEV (reference sequence). The V end lost 4 bases, the J end lost 3 bases, and 14 bases lay between the germline ends. The length of the CDR3 is 15 residues. CDR3 coding DNA: TGTGCCAGCAGTTCTTGGAGGGTGACAACAGATACGCAGTATTTT. This translates into CASSSWRVTTDTQYF.

V usage is TRBV20-1 and J usage is TRBJ1-1; D might be TRBD1 (6 bases). V lost 5 bases to trimming and J lost 4 bases, with 14 bases between them. From germline, CDR1 is DFQATT and CDR2 SNEGSKA (reference sequence). The CDR3 has 13 amino acids. CDR3 sequence reads: CSAGVTGITEAFF. The CDR3 nucleotides are TGCAGTGCTGGCGTTACAGGGATCACTGAAGCTTTCTTT.

The V gene is TRBV20-1, the J gene TRBJ2-1, with TRBD2 matching 9 bases. Germline V gene data show CDR1 as DFQATT and CDR2 as SNEGSKA (reference sequence). J lost 7 bases, V lost 3 bases, and 7 bases had no gene match. The CDR3 spans 14 residues. For the CDR3, the DNA is TGCAGTGCTAGTCCGGGACTAGCTAAGAATGAGCAGTTCTTC. Its protein is CSASPGLAKNEQFF.

The CDR3: CASLGKTQYF. The CDR3 bases are TGTGCCAGCCTCGGAAAGACCCAGTACTTC. This sequence joins TRBV2 and TRBJ2-5; D not resolved. The CDR3 consists of 10 residues. V shed 8 bases and J shed 6 bases, with 7 bases lying between them. CDR1 and CDR2 (germline): SNHLY, FYNNEI.

This chain connects TRBV20-1 to TRBJ1-1, with D possibly being TRBD1 (6 bases). Trimming cost V 1 base and J 5 bases, with 20 bases left between them. The V gene's germline CDR1 is DFQATT and CDR2 SNEGSKA (reference sequence). CDR3 length equals 16 residues. This CDR3 reads CSARVIFGGRGTEAFF. CDR3 nucleotide sequence: TGCAGTGCTAGAGTCATCTTCGGGGGGCGCGGGACTGAAGCTTTCTTT.

This clonotype was seen a handful of times. The chain recombines TRBV29-1 with TRBJ2-1; 10 nucleotides agree with TRBD2. V lost 7 bases and J lost 3; bases outside the gene matches: 3. This CDR3 comprises 13 residues. Germline V gene sequence: CDR1 SQVTM, CDR2 ANQGSEA. CDR3: CSDVAGGYNEQFF. The CDR3 DNA sequence: TGCAGCGATGTAGCGGGAGGCTACAATGAGCAGTTCTTC.